This paragraph reports one TCR beta chain. The table lists this clone with a few counts. No antigen is known for it. There are no base qualities to consult, and no much larger clone falls within one base. For sequencing of the TCRbeta CDR3 region, genomic DNA was extracted from the sorted cells. The immunoSEQ Assay was used to sequence the TCRbeta CDR3 regions. This is the immuneACCESS table as TCRdb keeps it, with only in-frame sequences that have V and J called. A part of the clones is gone; compared with another copy, unresolved V genes explain less than half, and the rest is unexplained. The sample table shows roughly 30,000 clones, and roughly 90% are seen once. Around a quarter of the sample is held by the ten biggest clonotypes. The junction carries 10 bases between V and J, which are trimmed by 5 bases and 8 bases respectively. The CDR3 starts with the cysteine, ends with the phenylalanine, and has 12 residues. The sequence is cut down to CDR3 DNA, 36 bases in frame from base 1. CDR1 SEHNR and CDR2 FQNEAQ are derived from the germline V gene (reference sequence).

The entry originates in a study of OX40 agonist ivuxolimab in advanced cancers. As for the study more broadly: Ivuxolimab, which targeted the costimulatory receptor OX40 (CD134), was an agonistic, fully human IgG2 monoclonal antibody. Intravenous ivuxolimab was administered to patients every 2 weeks at six dose levels: 0.01, 0.1, 0.3, 1.5, 3 and 10 mg/kg. The monotherapy dose-escalation portion (N = 52 patients) of the phase I ivuxolimab trial is reported in the paper. Peripheral TCRbeta sequencing was intended to test whether TCR sequence diversity was altered and clonal T-cell expansion was caused by ivuxolimab. Among the approximately 50 dose-escalation patients, about 19 had hepatocellular carcinoma, roughly 15 melanoma, 9 renal cell carcinoma and 9 head and neck cancer. In the dose-escalation cohort, 75% to 85% of patients were male, and the mean age was 60 years with a range of roughly 20 to 80. Patients were allowed to have had prior anti-PD-1, anti-PD-L1 or anti-CTLA-4 therapy, and approximately 40% of the dose-escalation patients had been treated with checkpoint inhibitors. Partial responses occurred in three dose-escalation patients: two with cutaneous melanoma and one with hepatocellular carcinoma. Paper-wide results and their limitations: Clonal expansion of both CD4+ and CD8+ blood T cells was observed from baseline to week 6 at doses 0.1 to 3.0 mg/kg. After ivuxolimab, CD8+ T cells had more expanded clones than CD4+ T cells on average. In the 0.1-3.0 mg/kg groups, partial responders had among the lowest normalized peripheral clonal expansion, particularly in CD8+ T cells. Low levels of normalized T-cell clonal expansion were also seen in some patients who did not respond. The antigen specificity of the peripheral T cells that underwent clonal expansion was not determined.

The trial excluded patients who had a history of autoimmune disease or who were on systemic immunosuppression. Peripheral blood for TCR sequencing was collected from all dose cohorts at baseline, on cycle 4 day 1, and on cycle 7 day 1. Samples were obtained from an open-label, multicenter, first-in-human phase I dose-escalation trial of ivuxolimab. Adults with locally advanced or metastatic melanoma, renal cell, hepatocellular, or head and neck squamous cell carcinoma were enrolled in the trial. Before TCR sequencing, CD4+ T cells and CD8+ T cells from peripheral blood were sorted into separate populations.

The rearrangement joined TRBV7-9 to TRBJ1-5, with no reliable assignment of the D segment. Sample: CD4+ or CD8+ T cells sorted from blood, taken in a trial of the OX40 agonist ivuxolimab. This sequence originates from an adult with an advanced solid tumor such as melanoma, head and neck, liver or kidney cancer. CDR3 region: CASSKGGEPQHF. The bases read TGTGCCAGCAGCAAGGGTGGGGAGCCCCAGCATTTT. Full variable domain (CDR3 extended with the reference TRBV7-9 and TRBJ1-5 proteins): DTGVSQNPRHKITKRGQNVTFRCDPISEHNRLYWYRQTLGQGPEFLTYFQNEAQLEKSRLLSDRFSAERPKGSFSTLEIQRTEQGDSAMYLCASSKGGEPQHFGDGTRLSIL.